The source of this TCR beta chain is a study of blood T cell repertoires in COVID-19. Sequencing used immunoSEQ multiplex PCR; TCRdb keeps in-frame clones, though not all of them. The data show about 230,000 clones, roughly 88% seen once. Between the trimmed V and J ends, which lost 1 base and 10 bases, there was a span of 14 bases. This CDR3 is 14 amino acids long. Germline lookup yields CDR1 MNHNS and CDR2 SASEGT. The chain combines TRBV6-1 with TRBJ2-1, with a possible D match to TRBD2 (7 bases). This clonotype was obtained from a man aged 40-55 years with acute or convalescent COVID-19. The sequenced sample was peripheral blood. CDR3 coding DNA: TGTGCCAGCAGTGAAGTTATGGGGGGGCGCGAGCAGTTCTTC. Translation gives CASSEVMGGREQFF.